The clone carrying this T cell receptor (beta chain) was observed a few times. Its antigen is not identified. V was clipped by 4 bases and J by 2 bases, with 26 bases between them. Germline V lookup: CDR1 SGHAT, CDR2 FQDESV (reference sequence). This CDR3 is 19 amino acids long. From the 5' RACE reads, TCRdb called clonotypes with MiXCR, one entry per CDR3 protein. The data contain hundreds of thousands of distinct CDR3 sequences, over 20% of them singletons. This sample stems from a study of identical twins. The study's findings and limits: Fewer insertions were carried by abundant cord blood beta clonotypes, but none was seen in memory repertoires.

The data were also submitted as part of a second study, on T cells expressing NK-cell markers. As reported in that work: It was from sorted CD3+CD56+NKG2C+, CD3+CD56+NKG2C- and CD3+CD56-NKG2C+ T cells that TCR beta repertoires came.

This clonotype was sampled from a woman aged 18-30 years in good health. The sequenced sample was PBMCs. The chain uses TRBV11-1 and TRBJ2-5, with D perhaps matching TRBD1 (6 bases). CDR3 region: CASSSAPTVTGPRQETQYF. The CDR3 DNA reads as TGTGCCAGCAGCTCGGCCCCCACCGTGACAGGTCCCCGGCAAGAGACCCAGTACTTC.